Listed below are T cell receptor beta chains from one sample, sequenced in a study of T cells in Graves' hyperthyroidism and ophthalmopathy. TCRdb reprocessed the multiplex PCR reads via MiXCR and lists one record per CDR3 protein. Counted here are under 350,000 distinct CDR3 sequences, 15% to 20% occurring once; the ten biggest clones make up approximately 49%. Sequenced material: blood. Receptors originate from a woman in her fifties or sixties with Graves' hyperthyroidism. Both conserved end residues are part of each CDR3. The listing skips clone size in some rows; elsewhere it reads once, few, many or a size class.

abundance: few; v_gene: TRBV10-3; len: 14; CDR3aa: CAISESPGQDTQYF
abundance: -; v_gene: TRBV10-1; len: 14; CDR3aa: CASSGGQITGELFF
abundance: many; v_gene: TRBV4-1; len: 14; CDR3aa: CASSQRVLNTEAFF
abundance: many; v_gene: TRBV6-2/TRBV6-3; len: 15; CDR3aa: CASSYGWPRRETQYF
abundance: few; v_gene: TRBV28; len: 14; CDR3aa: CASSFVVPGNEQFF
abundance: many; v_gene: TRBV11-2; len: 14; CDR3aa: CASSPTGGGYEQYF
abundance: -; v_gene: TRBV7-8; len: 14; CDR3aa: CASSQNTVGTEAFF
abundance: few; v_gene: TRBV5-1; len: 17; CDR3aa: CASSLMAGPEGKNIQYF
abundance: few; v_gene: TRBV12-3/TRBV12-4; len: 14; CDR3aa: CASSPGTLNTEASF
abundance: many; v_gene: TRBV5-1; len: 13; CDR3aa: CASSLAAQETQYF
abundance: many; v_gene: TRBV3-1; len: 15; CDR3aa: CASSFTSGVYNEQFF
abundance: -; v_gene: TRBV6-2/TRBV6-3; len: 15; CDR3aa: CASSPSGRAVNEQFF
abundance: -; v_gene: TRBV27; len: 15; CDR3aa: CASSLSRAPPGEQFF
abundance: few; v_gene: TRBV10-3; len: 16; CDR3aa: CATKSGTSGAQETQYF
abundance: -; v_gene: TRBV5-1; len: 16; CDR3aa: CASSLGATTGNYGYTF
abundance: many; v_gene: TRBV5-1; len: 14; CDR3aa: CASSLGDGNTEAFF
abundance: -; v_gene: TRBV5-1; len: 15; CDR3aa: CASSLVAGSGEKLFF
abundance: -; v_gene: TRBV7-9; len: 14; CDR3aa: CASSLEVGNSPLHF
abundance: many; v_gene: TRBV20-1; len: 13; CDR3aa: CSAPQGRDGELFF
abundance: many; v_gene: TRBV18; len: 15; CDR3aa: CASSPREGTGETQYF
abundance: -; v_gene: TRBV4-1; len: 17; CDR3aa: CASSQEGWDSSSYEQYF
abundance: -; v_gene: TRBV14; len: 11; CDR3aa: CASSQEYEQYF
abundance: -; v_gene: TRBV6-1; len: 13; CDR3aa: CASSVGTQETQYF
abundance: many; v_gene: TRBV18; len: 14; CDR3aa: CASSPATSRYGYTF
abundance: many; v_gene: TRBV7-2; len: 16; CDR3aa: CASSFFGAGLTDTQYF
abundance: many; v_gene: TRBV12-3/TRBV12-4; len: 16; CDR3aa: CASSPGQVYSNTEAFF
abundance: many; v_gene: TRBV2; len: 16; CDR3aa: CASSEGRLAYTDTQYF
abundance: many; v_gene: TRBV7-2; len: 14; CDR3aa: CASSLERGKETQYF
abundance: many; v_gene: TRBV11-2; len: 13; CDR3aa: CASSLAPYNEQFF
abundance: -; v_gene: TRBV6-1; len: 15; CDR3aa: CASSYGVGNNSPLHF
abundance: few; v_gene: TRBV12-5; len: 19; CDR3aa: CASGPGTSGGAGVVDTQYF
abundance: many; v_gene: TRBV11-2; len: 16; CDR3aa: CASSLVLAGYDGEQFF
abundance: many; v_gene: TRBV28; len: 13; CDR3aa: CASSLWQQETQYF
abundance: many; v_gene: TRBV5-1; len: 13; CDR3aa: CASTDPAGAEQYF
abundance: -; v_gene: TRBV5-1; len: 15; CDR3aa: CASSLVRLRSNEQFF
abundance: few; v_gene: TRBV20-1; len: 15; CDR3aa: CSAKGGDRFAGELFF
abundance: many; v_gene: TRBV6-5; len: 16; CDR3aa: CASSYRWADNPTEAFF